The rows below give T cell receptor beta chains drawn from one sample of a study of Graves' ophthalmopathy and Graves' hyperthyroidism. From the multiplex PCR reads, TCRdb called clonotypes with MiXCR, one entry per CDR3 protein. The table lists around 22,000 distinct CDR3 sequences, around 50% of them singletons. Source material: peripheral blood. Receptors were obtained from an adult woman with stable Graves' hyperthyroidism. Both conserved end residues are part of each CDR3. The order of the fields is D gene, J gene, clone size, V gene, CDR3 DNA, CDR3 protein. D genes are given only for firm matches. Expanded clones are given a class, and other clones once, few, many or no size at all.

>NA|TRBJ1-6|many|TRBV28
TGTGCCAGCAGGCACAGAAGCTCCTATAATTCACCCCTCCACTTT
CASRHRSSYNSPLHF
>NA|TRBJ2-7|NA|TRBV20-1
TGCAGTGCTAGCAGAGGCTACGAGCAGTACTTC
CSASRGYEQYF
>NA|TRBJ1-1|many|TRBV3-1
TGTGCCAGCAGCGCCGTGGCAGGAACGAACACTGAAGCTTTCTTT
CASSAVAGTNTEAFF
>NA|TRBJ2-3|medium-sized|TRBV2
TGTGCCAGCAGTTCAGGTGTTGGCACAGATACGCAGTATTTT
CASSSGVGTDTQYF
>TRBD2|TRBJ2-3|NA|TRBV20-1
TGCAGTGCCCCGAGCCCAACTAGCGGGAGAGGCTATGAGCAGTATTTT
CSAPSPTSGRGYEQYF
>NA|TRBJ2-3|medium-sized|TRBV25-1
TGTGCCAGCAGTGAATACGGCTCGCCAAGCACAGATACGCAGTATTTT
CASSEYGSPSTDTQYF
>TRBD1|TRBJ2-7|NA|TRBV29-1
TGCAGCGTGGCTGGTGGGACAGCCTACGAGCAGTACTTC
CSVAGGTAYEQYF
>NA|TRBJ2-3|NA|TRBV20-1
TGCAGTGCTAGAGATGTGATGGGACGACGCACAGATGCGCAGTATTTT
CSARDVMGRRTDAQYF
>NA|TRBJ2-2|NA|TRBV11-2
TGTGCCAGCAGCTTAGATCGGAACACCGGGGAGCTGGTTTTT
CASSLDRNTGELVF
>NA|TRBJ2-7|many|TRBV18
TGTGCCAGCTCACCACTTAGCAACTACGAGCAGTACTTC
CASSPLSNYEQYF
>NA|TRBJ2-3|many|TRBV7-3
TGTGCCAGCAGCTTAGCGGGGGCCGCCACAGATACGCAGTATTTT
CASSLAGAATDTQYF
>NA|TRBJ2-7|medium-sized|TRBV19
TGTGCCAGTAGTCCCCGACAAGGGCCGGAGCAGTACTTC
CASSPRQGPEQYF
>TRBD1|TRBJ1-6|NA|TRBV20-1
TGCAGTGCTAGAGACCAGACAGGGATAGATTCACCCCTCCACTTT
CSARDQTGIDSPLHF